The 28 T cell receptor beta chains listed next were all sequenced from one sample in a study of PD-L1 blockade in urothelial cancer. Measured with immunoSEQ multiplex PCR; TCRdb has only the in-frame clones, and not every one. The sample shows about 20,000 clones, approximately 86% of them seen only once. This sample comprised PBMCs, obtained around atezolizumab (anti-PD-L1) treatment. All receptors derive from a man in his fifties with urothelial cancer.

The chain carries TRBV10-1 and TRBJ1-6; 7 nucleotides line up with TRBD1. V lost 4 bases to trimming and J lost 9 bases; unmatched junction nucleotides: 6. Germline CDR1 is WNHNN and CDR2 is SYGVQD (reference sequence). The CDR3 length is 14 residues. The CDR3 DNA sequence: TGCGCCAGCAGTGCGGGGACAGTGGGTTCACCCCTCCACTTT. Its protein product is CASSAGTVGSPLHF.

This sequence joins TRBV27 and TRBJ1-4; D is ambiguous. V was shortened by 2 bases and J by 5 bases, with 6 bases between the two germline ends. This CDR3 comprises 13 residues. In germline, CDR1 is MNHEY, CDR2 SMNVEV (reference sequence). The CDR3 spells CASSLERNEKLFF. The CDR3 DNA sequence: TGTGCCAGCAGTTTAGAACGGAATGAAAAACTGTTTTTT.

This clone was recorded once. DNA of the CDR3: TGTGCCAGCAGCCCCGACACCAATCGGGAGGATACGCAGTATTTT. Protein product: CASSPDTNREDTQYF. The J gene is TRBJ2-3, the V gene TRBV9, with D possibly TRBD2 on 6 matching bases. V was cut by 4 bases and J by 6 bases, with 18 bases left in between. The CDR3 totals 15 residues. Germline V gene data show CDR1 as SGDLS and CDR2 as YYNGEE.

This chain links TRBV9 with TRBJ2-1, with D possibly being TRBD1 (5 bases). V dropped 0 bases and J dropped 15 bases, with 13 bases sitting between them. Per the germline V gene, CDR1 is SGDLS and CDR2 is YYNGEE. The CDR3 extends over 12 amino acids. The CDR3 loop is CASSVDQGLMFF. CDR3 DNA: TGTGCCAGCAGCGTAGATCAGGGTTTGATGTTCTTC. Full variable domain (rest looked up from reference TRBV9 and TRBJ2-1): DSGVTQTPKHLITATGQRVTLRCSPRSGDLSVYWYQQSLDQGLQFLIQYYNGEERAKGNILERFSAQQFPDLHSELNLSSLELGDSALYFCASSVDQGLMFFGPGTRLTVL.

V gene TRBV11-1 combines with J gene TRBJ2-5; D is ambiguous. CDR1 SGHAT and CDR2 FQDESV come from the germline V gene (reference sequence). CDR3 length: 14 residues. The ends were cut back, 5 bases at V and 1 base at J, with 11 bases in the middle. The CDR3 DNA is TGTGCCAGCAGCCCACGCGCCGGCCAAGAGACCCAGTACTTC. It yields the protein CASSPRAGQETQYF.

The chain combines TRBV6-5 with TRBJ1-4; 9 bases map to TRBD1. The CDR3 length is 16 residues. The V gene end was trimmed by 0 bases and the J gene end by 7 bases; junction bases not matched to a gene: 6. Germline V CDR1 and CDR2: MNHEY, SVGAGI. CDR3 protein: CASSYSIGTGTEKLFF. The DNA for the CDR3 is TGTGCCAGCAGTTACTCGATCGGGACAGGGACTGAAAAACTGTTTTTT.

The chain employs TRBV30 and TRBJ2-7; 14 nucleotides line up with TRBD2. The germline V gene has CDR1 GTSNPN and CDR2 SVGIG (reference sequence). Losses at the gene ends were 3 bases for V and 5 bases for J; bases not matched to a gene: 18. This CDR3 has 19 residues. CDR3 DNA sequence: TGTGCCTGGAGCAGGAGAGGACCGGGACTAGCGGGAGATTGGGACGAGCAGTACTTC. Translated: CAWSRRGPGLAGDWDEQYF.

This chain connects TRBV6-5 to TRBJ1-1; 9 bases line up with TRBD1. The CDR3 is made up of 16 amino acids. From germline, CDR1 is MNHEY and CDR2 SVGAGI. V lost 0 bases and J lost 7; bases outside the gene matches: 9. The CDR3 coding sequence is TGTGCCAGCAGTTACTCGAGCGGGACAGGGAAGAATGAAGCTTTCTTT. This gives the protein CASSYSSGTGKNEAFF.

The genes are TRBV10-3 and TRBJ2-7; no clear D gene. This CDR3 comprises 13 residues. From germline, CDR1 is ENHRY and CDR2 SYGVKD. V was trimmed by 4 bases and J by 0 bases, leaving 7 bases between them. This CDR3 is CAISVNPSYEQYF. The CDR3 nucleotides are TGTGCCATCAGTGTTAATCCCTCCTACGAGCAGTACTTC.

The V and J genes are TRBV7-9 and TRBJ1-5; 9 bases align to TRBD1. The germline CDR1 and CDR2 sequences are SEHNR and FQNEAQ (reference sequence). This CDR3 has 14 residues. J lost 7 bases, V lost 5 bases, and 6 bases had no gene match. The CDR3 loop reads CASSRDRVGQPQHF. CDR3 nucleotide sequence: TGTGCCAGCAGCCGGGACAGGGTCGGGCAGCCCCAGCATTTT.

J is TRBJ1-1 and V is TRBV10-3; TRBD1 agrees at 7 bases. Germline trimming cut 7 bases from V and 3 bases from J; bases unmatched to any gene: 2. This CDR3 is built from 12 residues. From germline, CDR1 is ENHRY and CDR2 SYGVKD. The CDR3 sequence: CAITGTDTEAFF. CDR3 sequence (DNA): TGTGCCATCACGGGGACAGACACTGAAGCTTTCTTT.

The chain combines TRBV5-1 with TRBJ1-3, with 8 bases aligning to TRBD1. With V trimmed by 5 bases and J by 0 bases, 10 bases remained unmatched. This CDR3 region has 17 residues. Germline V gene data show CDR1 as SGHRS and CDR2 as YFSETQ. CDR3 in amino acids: CASSTQFGQGSGNTIYF. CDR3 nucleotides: TGCGCCAGCAGTACGCAATTCGGACAGGGCTCTGGAAACACCATATATTTT.

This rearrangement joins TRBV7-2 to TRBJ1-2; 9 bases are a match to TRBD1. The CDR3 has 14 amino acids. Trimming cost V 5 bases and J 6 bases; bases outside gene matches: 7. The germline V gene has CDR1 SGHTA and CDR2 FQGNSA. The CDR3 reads CASSLWTGDNGYTF. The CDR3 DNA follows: TGTGCCAGCAGCCTATGGACAGGGGACAATGGCTACACCTTC.

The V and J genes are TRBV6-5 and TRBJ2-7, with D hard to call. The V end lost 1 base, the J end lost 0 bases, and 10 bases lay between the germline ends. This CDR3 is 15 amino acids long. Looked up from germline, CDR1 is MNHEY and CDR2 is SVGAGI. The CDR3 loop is CASSYWAHPSYEQYF. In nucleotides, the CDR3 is TGTGCCAGCAGTTACTGGGCGCATCCCTCCTACGAGCAGTACTTC.

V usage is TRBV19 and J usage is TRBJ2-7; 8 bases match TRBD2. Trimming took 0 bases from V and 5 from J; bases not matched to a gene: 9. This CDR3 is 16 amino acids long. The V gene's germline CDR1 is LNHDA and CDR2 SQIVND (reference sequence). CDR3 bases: TGTGCCAGTAGTATAGAAGGGACTAGTCACAGAGACGAGCAGTACTTC. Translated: CASSIEGTSHRDEQYF. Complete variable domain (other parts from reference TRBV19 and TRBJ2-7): DGGITQSPKYLFRKEGQNVTLSCEQNLNHDAMYWYRQDPGQGLRLIYYSQIVNDFQKGDIAEGYSVSREKKESFPLTVTSAQKNPTAFYLCASSIEGTSHRDEQYFGPGTRLTVT.

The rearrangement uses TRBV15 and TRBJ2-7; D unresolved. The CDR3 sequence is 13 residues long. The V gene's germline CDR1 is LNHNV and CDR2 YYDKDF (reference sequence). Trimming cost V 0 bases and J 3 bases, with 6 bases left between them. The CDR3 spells CATSRDPSYEQYF. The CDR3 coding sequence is TGTGCCACCAGCAGAGATCCCAGCTACGAGCAGTACTTC.

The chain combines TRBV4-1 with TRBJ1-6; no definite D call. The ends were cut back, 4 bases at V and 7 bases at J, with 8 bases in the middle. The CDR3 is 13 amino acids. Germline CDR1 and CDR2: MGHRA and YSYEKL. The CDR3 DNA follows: TGCGCCAGCAGCCCCTCGGGGAATTCACCCCTCCACTTT. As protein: CASSPSGNSPLHF.

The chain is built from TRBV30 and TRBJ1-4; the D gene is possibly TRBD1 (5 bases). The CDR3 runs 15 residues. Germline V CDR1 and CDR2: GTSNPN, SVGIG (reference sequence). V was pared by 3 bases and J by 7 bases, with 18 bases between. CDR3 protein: CAWSSPTGVVEKLFF. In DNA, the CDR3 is TGTGCCTGGAGCTCTCCGACGGGGGTCGTTGAAAAACTGTTTTTT.

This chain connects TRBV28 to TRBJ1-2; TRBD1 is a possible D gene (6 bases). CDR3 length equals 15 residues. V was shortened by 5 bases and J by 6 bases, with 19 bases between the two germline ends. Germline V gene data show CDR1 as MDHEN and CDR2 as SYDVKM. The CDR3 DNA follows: TGTGCCAGCAGTGCCTTGGGGGCACCGGCGAATGGCTACACCTTC. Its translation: CASSALGAPANGYTF.

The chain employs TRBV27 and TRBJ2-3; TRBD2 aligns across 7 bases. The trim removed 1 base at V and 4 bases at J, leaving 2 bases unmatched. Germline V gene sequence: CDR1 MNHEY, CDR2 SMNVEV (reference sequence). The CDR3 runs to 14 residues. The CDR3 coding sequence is TGTGCCAGCAGTTTATTCCTAGCGGCAGATACGCAGTATTTT. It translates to CASSLFLAADTQYF.

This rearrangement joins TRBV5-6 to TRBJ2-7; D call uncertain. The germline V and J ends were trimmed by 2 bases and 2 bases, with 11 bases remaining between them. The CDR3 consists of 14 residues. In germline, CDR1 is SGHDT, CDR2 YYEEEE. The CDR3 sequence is CASSFAESAYEQYF. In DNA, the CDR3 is TGTGCCAGCAGCTTTGCGGAGAGTGCCTACGAGCAGTACTTC.

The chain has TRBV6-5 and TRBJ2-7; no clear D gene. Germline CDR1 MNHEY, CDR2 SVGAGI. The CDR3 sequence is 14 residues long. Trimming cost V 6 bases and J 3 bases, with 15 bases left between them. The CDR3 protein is CASSLLGQNYEQYF. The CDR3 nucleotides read TGTGCCAGCAGCTTGCTAGGTCAGAACTACGAGCAGTACTTC.

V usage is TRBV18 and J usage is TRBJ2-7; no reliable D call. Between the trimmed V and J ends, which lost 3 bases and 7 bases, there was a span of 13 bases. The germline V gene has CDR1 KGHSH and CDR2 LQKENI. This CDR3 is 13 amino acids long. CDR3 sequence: CASSPDSHREQYF. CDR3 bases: TGTGCCAGCTCACCCGACTCTCATAGGGAGCAGTACTTC.

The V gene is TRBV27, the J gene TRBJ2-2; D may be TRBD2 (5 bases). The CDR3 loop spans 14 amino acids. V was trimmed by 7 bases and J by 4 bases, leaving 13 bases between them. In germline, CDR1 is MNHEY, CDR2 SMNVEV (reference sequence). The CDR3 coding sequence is TGTGCCAGCACCAGCGCGGGCAGCACCGGGGAGCTGTTTTTT. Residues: CASTSAGSTGELFF.

In nucleotides, the CDR3 is TGTGCCGCCCCGCGGGTCAGGGAGCAGTTCTTC. Its protein product is CAAPRVREQFF. This chain links TRBV27 with TRBJ2-1; TRBD2 might be the D (5 bases). Germline CDR1 reads MNHEY; CDR2 reads SMNVEV (reference sequence). Trimming removed 11 bases from V and 10 bases from J, with 15 bases in between. The CDR3 sequence is 11 residues long.

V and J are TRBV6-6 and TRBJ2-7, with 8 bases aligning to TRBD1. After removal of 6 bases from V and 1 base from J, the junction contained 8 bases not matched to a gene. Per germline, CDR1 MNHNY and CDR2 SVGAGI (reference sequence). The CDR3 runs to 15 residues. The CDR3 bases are TGTGCCAGCAGCCCCGACAGGGGAAGGTCCTACGAGCAGTACTTC. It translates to CASSPDRGRSYEQYF.

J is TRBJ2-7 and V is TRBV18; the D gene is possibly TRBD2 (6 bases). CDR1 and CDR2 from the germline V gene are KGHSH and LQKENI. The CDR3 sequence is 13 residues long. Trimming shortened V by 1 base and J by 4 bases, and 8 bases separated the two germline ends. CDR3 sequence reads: CASSPLAVYEQYF. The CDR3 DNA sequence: TGTGCCAGCTCACCACTAGCGGTATACGAGCAGTACTTC.

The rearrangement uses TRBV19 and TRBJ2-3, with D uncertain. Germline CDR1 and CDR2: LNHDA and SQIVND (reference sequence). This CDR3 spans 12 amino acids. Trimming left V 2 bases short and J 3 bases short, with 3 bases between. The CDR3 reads CASSITTDTQYF. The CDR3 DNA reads TGTGCCAGTAGTATAACTACAGATACGCAGTATTTT. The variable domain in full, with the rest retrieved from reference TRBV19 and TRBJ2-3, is DGGITQSPKYLFRKEGQNVTLSCEQNLNHDAMYWYRQDPGQGLRLIYYSQIVNDFQKGDIAEGYSVSREKKESFPLTVTSAQKNPTAFYLCASSITTDTQYFGPGTRLTVL.